Included here is one TCR beta chain sequence, with context. When the RNA was reverse transcribed, random hexamers were used with an input of about 0.5 to 1 ug. TCRdb recomputed calls from the immunoSEQ multiplex PCR reads with MiXCR, one row per CDR3 protein. The table lists about 430,000 distinct CDR3 sequences, 75% to 90% of them singletons. Sequencing of TCR beta was performed on blood CD8+ and CD4+ T cells. The patients who served as multiple sclerosis controls were treatment-naive and had stable or active relapsing-remitting disease that fulfilled the revised McDonald criteria. The TEMRA cells underwent FACS enrichment, while the CD8+ and CD4+ T cells underwent negative isolation. This entry belongs to a study of CD8 T cells in Susac syndrome. The receptor was derived from a human donor with multiple sclerosis. What was sequenced was CD8+ T cells from PBMCs.

CDR3 in DNA: TGTGCCATCACCGGCGCCTCGGCTAGCTTGGCCGGGGAGCTGTTTTTT. Its translation is CAITGASASLAGELFF. V and J are TRBV10-3 and TRBJ2-2; D perhaps matches TRBD2 (5 bases). CDR1 ENHRY and CDR2 SYGVKD come from the germline V gene. Trimming pared 7 bases from V and 6 bases from J, leaving 21 bases between. The CDR3 has 16 amino acids.